One sample yielded the 32 T cell receptor beta chains listed below, sequenced in a study of metastatic and nonmetastatic thyroid tumors. Ahead of thyroid surgery, no patient had received treatment of any kind. Using MiXCR, TCRdb re-called clones from the PCR reads. The sample yields tens of thousands of clones, less than 20% seen once. The sequencing input was adjacent normal tissue. These receptors were collected from a male donor with papillary thyroid cancer or a benign thyroid nodule (not recorded which). Some clones in this sample may be carry-over from other donors' samples.

This chain connects TRBV11-2 to TRBJ2-1; 14 bases line up with TRBD2. V dropped 2 bases and J dropped 9; count of bases not matched to a gene: 9. The germline gives CDR1 SGHAT, CDR2 FQNNGV. There are 17 residues in the CDR3. This chain's CDR3 is CASSLSPGLAGEVEQFF. The CDR3 nucleotides are TGTGCCAGCAGCTTATCTCCGGGACTAGCGGGGGAGGTTGAGCAGTTCTTC.

In its sample, this clone was seen many times. The rearrangement joins TRBV30 to TRBJ1-3, with a possible D match to TRBD1 (5 bases). CDR3 length: 17 amino acids. CDR1 and CDR2 (germline): GTSNPN, SVGIG (reference sequence). The germline V and J ends were trimmed by 4 bases and 0 bases, with 19 bases remaining between them. The chain's CDR3 is CAWTHIPGLSSGNTIYF. As DNA, the CDR3 is TGTGCCTGGACCCACATCCCGGGGCTGAGCTCTGGAAACACCATATATTTT.

J is TRBJ1-2 and V is TRBV20-1; a possible D gene is TRBD1 (6 bases). The germline V gene has CDR1 DFQATT and CDR2 SNEGSKA (reference sequence). V lost 5 bases and J 0 bases, leaving 10 bases between the germline ends. The CDR3 consists of 13 residues. The CDR3, as DNA: TGCAGTGCTGGCCGGGACACTAACTATGGCTACACCTTC. Its translation: CSAGRDTNYGYTF.

The sample holds many counts of this clone. This rearrangement joins TRBV7-2 to TRBJ2-7; weak D call: TRBD2 (6 bases). The ends were cut back, 0 bases at V and 4 bases at J, with 10 bases in the middle. The CDR3 contains 14 residues. Germline-derived CDR1 and CDR2 are SGHTA and FQGNSA. As DNA, the CDR3 is TGTGCCAGCAGCTTAGCGGACGGAGGGTACGAGCAGTACGTC. Residues: CASSLADGGYEQYV.

This clone was detected ten times or more. The gene calls are TRBV30 and TRBJ1-5; 8 bases map to TRBD1. The V segment lost 3 bases and the J segment 9 bases; nucleotides outside the gene matches: 10. This CDR3 has 14 amino acids. CDR1 GTSNPN and CDR2 SVGIG come from the germline V gene (reference sequence). CDR3: CAWSPGGPGTPQHF. The DNA for the CDR3 is TGTGCCTGGAGCCCAGGGGGCCCGGGTACGCCCCAGCATTTT. Full variable domain (missing parts from reference TRBV30 and TRBJ1-5): SQTIHQWPATLVQPVGSPLSLECTVEGTSNPNLYWYRQAAGRGLQLLFYSVGIGQISSEVPQNLSASRPQDRQFILSSKKLLLSDSGFYLCAWSPGGPGTPQHFGDGTRLSIL.

This clone occurred many times. This sequence joins TRBV29-1 and TRBJ1-3; possibly TRBD1 for D (6 bases). Germline V gene lookup returns CDR1 SQVTM and CDR2 ANQGSEA. CDR3 length: 13 residues. V was shortened by 4 bases and J by 8 bases, with 15 bases between the two germline ends. The CDR3 coding sequence is TGCAGCGTTGTGGGGGGCCGGGGGGACACCATATATTTT. This codes for CSVVGGRGDTIYF.

This clone was picked up many times. The chain is built from TRBV5-8 and TRBJ1-5, with 8 bases identical to TRBD1. Per the germline V gene, CDR1 is SGHTS and CDR2 is YDEGEE. This CDR3 is 16 amino acids long. The V gene end was trimmed by 1 base and the J gene end by 0 bases; junction bases not matched to a gene: 3. The CDR3 is CASSLITGGSNQPQHF. The DNA for the CDR3 is TGTGCCAGCAGCTTGATCACAGGGGGTAGCAATCAGCCCCAGCATTTT.

In its sample, this clone ranks as medium-sized (0.01 to 0.1%). The V gene is TRBV6-5, the J gene TRBJ2-7; D remains unclear. There are 13 residues in the CDR3. The germline CDR1 and CDR2 sequences are MNHEY and SVGAGI. V lost 0 bases, J lost 1 base, and 4 bases lay in between. The chain's CDR3 is CASSYSGSYEQYF. The CDR3, as DNA: TGTGCCAGCAGTTACTCCGGATCCTACGAGCAGTACTTC.

This clone was counted many times. Within the sample, other DNA sequences also encode this same CDR3. The V gene is TRBV13, the J gene TRBJ2-5, with 11 bases fitting TRBD2. Looked up from germline, CDR1 is PRHDT and CDR2 is FYEKMQ (reference sequence). J lost 4 bases, V lost 5 bases, and 9 bases had no gene match. The CDR3 has 16 amino acids. CDR3 in amino acids: CASSRSIAGGPETQYF. In nucleotides, the CDR3 is TGTGCCAGCAGCAGAAGCATAGCGGGAGGGCCAGAGACCCAGTACTTC.

This clone was detected many times. The chain is built from TRBV12-3 or TRBV12-4 and TRBJ2-1; 7 nucleotides agree with TRBD2. V lost 6 bases and J lost 4; bases outside the gene matches: 9. The CDR3 length is 15 residues. CDR3 bases: TGTGCCAGCAGCCAATCTAGCGGAGCTTACAATGAGCAGTTCTTC. Its protein product is CASSQSSGAYNEQFF.

This clone was recorded at least ten times. The V and J genes are TRBV11-2 and TRBJ2-7, with D perhaps matching TRBD1 (6 bases). Trimming pared 6 bases from V and 3 bases from J, leaving 12 bases between. The CDR3 has 13 residues. Germline V CDR1 and CDR2: SGHAT, FQNNGV. The CDR3 DNA is TGTGCCAGCAGTTCCAACAGGGTCTACGAGCAGTACTTC. Protein product: CASSSNRVYEQYF.

This rearrangement joins TRBV7-9 to TRBJ2-5, with D possibly TRBD2 on 6 matching bases. V lost 5 bases, J lost 8 bases, and 21 bases lay in between. Germline-derived CDR1 and CDR2 are SEHNR and FQNEAQ (reference sequence). This CDR3 comprises 15 residues. CDR3 sequence reads: CASSKAGTPLDTQYF. CDR3 DNA: TGTGCCAGCAGCAAAGCCGGGACTCCTCTTGATACCCAGTACTTC.

The chain couples TRBV5-1 to TRBJ2-6, with no clear D. The CDR3 is 16 residues long. Looked up from germline, CDR1 is SGHRS and CDR2 is YFSETQ. The V and J ends lost 0 bases and 2 bases respectively, with 9 bases between them. The CDR3 sequence is CASSLVGSPGANVLTF. In DNA, the CDR3 is TGCGCCAGCAGCTTGGTGGGTAGCCCTGGGGCCAACGTCCTGACTTTC. Full variable domain (missing parts from reference TRBV5-1 and TRBJ2-6): KAGVTQTPRYLIKTRGQQVTLSCSPISGHRSVSWYQQTPGQGLQFLFEYFSETQRNKGNFPGRFSGRQFSNSRSEMNVSTLELGDSALYLCASSLVGSPGANVLTFGAGSRLTVL.

This clone has a single count. The V gene is TRBV7-8, the J gene TRBJ1-6; D gene ambiguous. The germline V gene encodes CDR1 SGHVS and CDR2 FQNEAQ. Trimming removed 5 bases at V and 7 bases at J, with 15 bases between. The CDR3 sequence is 15 residues long. CDR3 loop: CASSVGAGLNSPLHF. The CDR3 DNA follows: TGTGCCAGCAGCGTAGGAGCAGGTCTAAATTCACCCCTCCACTTT.

V usage is TRBV20-1 and J usage is TRBJ2-7, with 8 bases that match TRBD2. Losses at the gene ends were 5 bases for V and 1 base for J; bases not matched to a gene: 10. The CDR3 runs 15 residues. Per germline, CDR1 DFQATT and CDR2 SNEGSKA (reference sequence). CDR3 sequence: CSAREAERESYEQYV. The CDR3 nucleotides read TGCAGTGCTCGTGAGGCCGAGCGGGAGTCCTACGAGCAGTACGTC.

In this sample, this clone turned up a few times. One end of the junction fails to match germline, which may point to a read error. This rearrangement joins TRBV10-3 to TRBJ2-2; D gene unclear. Germline V gene lookup returns CDR1 ENHRY and CDR2 SYGVKD. The CDR3 extends over 15 amino acids. The CDR3 sequence: CAIIENDMNTGELFF. The CDR3 DNA reads as TGTGCCATCATCGAAAATGACATGAACACCGGCGAGCTGTTTTTT.

This chain connects TRBV2 to TRBJ1-2; D perhaps matches TRBD1 (5 bases). The V end lost 8 bases, the J end lost 8 bases, and 15 bases lay between the germline ends. CDR3 length: 12 residues. Germline V lookup: CDR1 SNHLY, CDR2 FYNNEI. The CDR3 bases are TGTGCCAGCCGCTCGGGGGGGGACGGCTACACCTTC. This sequence encodes CASRSGGDGYTF. The full variable domain, with the rest looked up from reference TRBV2 and TRBJ1-2, is EPEVTQTPSHQVTQMGQEVILRCVPISNHLYFYWYRQILGQKVEFLVSFYNNEISEKSEIFDDQFSVERPDGSNFTLKIRSTKLEDSAMYFCASRSGGDGYTFGSGTRLTVV.

Note on this clone: At one boundary the junction diverges from the germline segment, which might be a read error. The rearrangement links TRBV20-1 to TRBJ2-3; D remains ambiguous. The CDR3 has 14 amino acids. Germline CDR1 and CDR2: DFQATT and SNEGSKA (reference sequence). Written as DNA, the CDR3 is TGCAGCGCTAGAAAGGTTCCTGGCACAGATACGCAGTATTTT. Amino acid sequence: CSARKVPGTDTQYF.

In regard to this clone: Sequence at one end of the junction differs from germline and may be a read error. This chain links TRBV11-2 with TRBJ1-5, with D unclear. This CDR3 spans 12 amino acids. The germline V gene has CDR1 SGHAT and CDR2 FQNNGV. CDR3 coding DNA: TGTGCCAGCAGCCCCCAAAATCAGCCCCATCATTTT. Encoded protein: CASSPQNQPHHF.

The table lists this clone with a few counts. The CDR3 loop is CAIIFLSGGAQETQYF. DNA of the CDR3: TGTGCCATCATATTTCTCAGCGGGGGGGCTCAAGAGACCCAGTACTTC. The chain employs TRBV27 and TRBJ2-5; 10 bases agree with TRBD2. This CDR3 has 16 amino acids. In germline, CDR1 is MNHEY, CDR2 SMNVEV (reference sequence). After removal of 10 bases from V and 2 bases from J, the junction contained 13 bases not matched to a gene.

In its sample, this clone was seen many times. V and J are TRBV27 and TRBJ2-3; 10 bases align to TRBD2. Germline CDR1 reads MNHEY; CDR2 reads SMNVEV (reference sequence). The J segment lost 6 bases and the V segment lost 5 bases, leaving 11 bases of the junction unmatched. This CDR3 contains 16 residues. The CDR3 reads CASSPWVAGGGDTQYF. The CDR3 DNA sequence: TGTGCCAGCAGTCCATGGGTAGCGGGGGGAGGGGATACGCAGTATTTT.

The sample holds a few counts of this clone. V is TRBV27 and J is TRBJ2-7, with unresolved D. The V gene's germline CDR1 is MNHEY and CDR2 SMNVEV (reference sequence). The V gene lost 6 bases and the J gene lost 2 bases, with 20 bases spanning the gap. CDR3 size: 16 residues. The CDR3 DNA reads TGTGCCAGCAGCAAAAAAGGCGACCCGAGCCCCTACGAGCAGTACTTC. Protein product: CASSKKGDPSPYEQYF.

A remark on this clone: A much bigger clone sits one base away, suggesting this may be a read error. The same CDR3 also results from other DNA sequences found in this sample. The V and J genes are TRBV9 and TRBJ2-3; D call uncertain. There are 15 residues in the CDR3. Per the germline V gene, CDR1 is SGDLS and CDR2 is YYNGEE. The CDR3 loop reads CASSVVNIGTDTQYF. As DNA, the CDR3 is TGTGCCAGCAGTGTAGTAAACATAGGCACAGATACGCAGTATTTT.

This clone was picked up many times. J is TRBJ2-7 and V is TRBV7-3, with D maybe TRBD2 (6 bases). Germline CDR1 reads SGHTA; CDR2 reads FQGTGA. With 4 bases removed from V and 0 bases from J, the gap between germline ends came to 10 bases. The CDR3 runs to 14 residues. DNA for the CDR3: TGTGCCAGCAGCTACGGGACTCCCTCCTACGAGCAGTACGTC. Translation: CASSYGTPSYEQYV.

This clone was recorded many times. The rearrangement joins TRBV30 to TRBJ1-1; a possible D gene is TRBD1 (5 bases). The CDR3 is 12 residues long. Germline CDR1 GTSNPN, CDR2 SVGIG (reference sequence). V was clipped by 5 bases and J by 1 base, with 8 bases between them. The CDR3 loop is CAWGDQNTEAFF. DNA for the CDR3: TGTGCCTGGGGGGACCAGAACACTGAAGCTTTCTTT.

This clone has a count of ten or more. The chain joins TRBV5-6 to TRBJ1-1, with a weak D call TRBD1 (6 bases). The germline V and J ends were trimmed by 2 bases and 1 base, with 12 bases remaining between them. CDR1 is SGHDT and CDR2 is YYEEEE in the germline V gene. The CDR3 has 15 amino acids. The DNA for the CDR3 is TGTGCCAGCAGCTTCGTGACAGGCGGGAACACTGAAGCTTTCTTT. This encodes CASSFVTGGNTEAFF.

This clone is labeled medium-sized. The chain couples TRBV12-3 or TRBV12-4 to TRBJ2-1; tentatively, D is TRBD1 (6 bases). V lost 7 bases and J 1 base, leaving 11 bases between the germline ends. This CDR3 is 14 amino acids long. As DNA, the CDR3 is TGTGCCAGCAACCCGACAGGATCCTACAATGAGCAGTTCTTC. This translates into CASNPTGSYNEQFF.

By share of the sample, this clone is medium-sized. V gene TRBV6-2 or TRBV6-3 combines with J gene TRBJ1-1, with 8 bases identical to TRBD1. The CDR3 covers 14 residues. J lost 5 bases, V lost 4 bases, and 6 bases had no gene match. Germline CDR1 reads MNHEY; CDR2 reads SVGEGT. The CDR3 here is CASSSGQGYTEAFF. The DNA of the CDR3 is TGTGCCAGCAGTTCTGGACAGGGATATACTGAAGCTTTCTTT.

Regarding this clone: The CDR3 carries no conserved terminal phenylalanine or tryptophan, so it likely arises from a read error. The rearrangement uses TRBV19 and TRBJ2-1; D is ambiguous. The germline CDR1 and CDR2 sequences are LNHDA and SQIVND (reference sequence). This CDR3 has 13 amino acids. The ends were cut back, 1 base at V and 5 bases at J, with 6 bases in the middle. The CDR3 spells CASSIGSNNEQFL. CDR3 DNA: TGTGCCAGTAGTATAGGGTCAAACAATGAGCAGTTCCTC.

This clone occurred many times. V is TRBV28 and J is TRBJ2-7, with D possibly TRBD1 on 5 matching bases. V lost 7 bases, J lost 12 bases, and 22 bases lay in between. This CDR3 is built from 13 residues. Germline lookup yields CDR1 MDHEN and CDR2 SYDVKM. In DNA form, the CDR3 reads TGTGCCAGCACTACTCTTTTAGTCGGACAAAGGTACTTC. Amino acid sequence: CASTTLLVGQRYF.

The chain recombines TRBV11-2 with TRBJ1-1; D uncertain. CDR1 is SGHAT, CDR2 FQNNGV, per germline. V was trimmed by 2 bases and J by 8 bases, leaving 15 bases between them. CDR3 length: 14 residues. The CDR3, as DNA: TGTGCCAGCAGCTTATTCAGGACGACATCCGAAGCTTTCTTT. Encoded protein: CASSLFRTTSEAFF.

This clone was seen ten or more times. The chain employs TRBV7-9 and TRBJ2-3; 11 bases are a match to TRBD2. Per the germline V gene, CDR1 is SEHNR and CDR2 is FQNEAQ (reference sequence). The CDR3 has 16 amino acids. V lost 6 bases and J lost 1; bases outside the gene matches: 6. In DNA form, the CDR3 reads TGTGCCAGCAGTTATTCGGGACTAGCGGGCACAGATACGCAGTATTTT. This encodes CASSYSGLAGTDTQYF.